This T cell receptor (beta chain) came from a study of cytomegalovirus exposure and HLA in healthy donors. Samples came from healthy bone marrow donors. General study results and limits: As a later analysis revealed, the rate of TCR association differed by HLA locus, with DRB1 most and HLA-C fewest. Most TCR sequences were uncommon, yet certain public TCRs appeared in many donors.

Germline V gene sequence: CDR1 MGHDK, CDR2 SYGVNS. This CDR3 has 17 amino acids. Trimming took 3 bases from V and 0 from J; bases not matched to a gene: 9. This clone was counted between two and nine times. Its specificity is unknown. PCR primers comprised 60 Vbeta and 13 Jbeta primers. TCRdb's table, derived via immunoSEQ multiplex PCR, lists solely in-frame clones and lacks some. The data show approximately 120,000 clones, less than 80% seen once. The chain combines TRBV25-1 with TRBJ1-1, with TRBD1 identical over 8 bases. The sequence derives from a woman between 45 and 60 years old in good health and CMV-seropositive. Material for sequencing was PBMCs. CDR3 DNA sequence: TGTGCCAGCAGTGAGGGACAGGTCGTATCCATGAACACTGAAGCTTTCTTT. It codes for CASSEGQVVSMNTEAFF.